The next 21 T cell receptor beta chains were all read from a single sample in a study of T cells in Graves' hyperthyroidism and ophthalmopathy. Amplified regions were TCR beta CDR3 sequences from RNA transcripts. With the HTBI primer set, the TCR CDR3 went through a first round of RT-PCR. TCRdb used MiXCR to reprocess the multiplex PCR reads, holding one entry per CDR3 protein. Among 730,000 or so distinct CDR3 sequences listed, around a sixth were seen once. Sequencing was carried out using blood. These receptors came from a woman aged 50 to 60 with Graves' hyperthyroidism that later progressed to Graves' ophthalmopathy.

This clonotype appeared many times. Here the CDR3 DNA reads TGTGCCAGCAGCTTGTTGGGGGAAAATGGCTACACCTTC. Translating gives CASSLLGENGYTF. The genes are TRBV5-4 and TRBJ1-2, with D maybe TRBD1 (5 bases). Germline lookup yields CDR1 SGHNT and CDR2 YYREEE (reference sequence). CDR3 length: 13 residues. The V end lost 1 base, the J end lost 6 bases, and 10 bases lay between the germline ends.

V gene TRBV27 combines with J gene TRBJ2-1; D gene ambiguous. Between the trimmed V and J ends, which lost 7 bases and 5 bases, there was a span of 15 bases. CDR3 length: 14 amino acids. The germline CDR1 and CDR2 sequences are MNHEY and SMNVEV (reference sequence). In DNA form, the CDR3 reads TGTGCCAGCACCCCACCCGGCAGTCACAATGAGCAGTTCTTC. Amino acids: CASTPPGSHNEQFF.

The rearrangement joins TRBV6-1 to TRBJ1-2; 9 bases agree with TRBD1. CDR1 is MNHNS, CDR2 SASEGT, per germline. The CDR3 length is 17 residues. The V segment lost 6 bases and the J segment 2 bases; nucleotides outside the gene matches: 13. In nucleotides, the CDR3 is TGTGCCAGCAGCAAAGCGACTTACAGGGGGCCCAACTATGGCTACACCTTC. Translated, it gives CASSKATYRGPNYGYTF.

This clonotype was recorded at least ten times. CDR3 residues: CASSEDIQDEKLFF. CDR3 in DNA: TGTGCCAGCAGTGAAGATATACAGGATGAAAAACTGTTTTTT. The chain links TRBV6-1 to TRBJ1-4; possible D gene TRBD1, 5 bases. There are 14 residues in the CDR3. Germline V gene sequence: CDR1 MNHNS, CDR2 SASEGT. V lost 1 base and J 6 bases, leaving 9 bases between the germline ends.

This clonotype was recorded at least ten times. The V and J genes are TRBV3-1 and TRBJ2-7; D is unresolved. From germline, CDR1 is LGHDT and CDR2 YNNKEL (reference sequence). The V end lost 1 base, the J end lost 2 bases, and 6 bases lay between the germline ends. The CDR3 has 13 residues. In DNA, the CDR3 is TGTGCCAGCAGCCAAGGTTATCCCTACGAGCAGTACTTC. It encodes CASSQGYPYEQYF.

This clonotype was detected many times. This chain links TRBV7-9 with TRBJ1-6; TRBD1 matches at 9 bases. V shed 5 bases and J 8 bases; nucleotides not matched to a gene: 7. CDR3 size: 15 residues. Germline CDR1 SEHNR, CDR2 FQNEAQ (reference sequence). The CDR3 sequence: CASSRNWDRDSPLHF. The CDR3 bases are TGTGCCAGCAGCCGGAATTGGGACAGGGATTCACCCCTCCACTTT.

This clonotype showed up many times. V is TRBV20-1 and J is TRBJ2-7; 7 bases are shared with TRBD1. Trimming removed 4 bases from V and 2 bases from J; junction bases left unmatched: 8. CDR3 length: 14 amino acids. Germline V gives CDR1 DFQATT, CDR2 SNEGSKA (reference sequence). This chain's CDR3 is CSATNWDSTYEQYF. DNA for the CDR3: TGCAGTGCTACGAACTGGGACAGCACCTACGAGCAGTACTTC.

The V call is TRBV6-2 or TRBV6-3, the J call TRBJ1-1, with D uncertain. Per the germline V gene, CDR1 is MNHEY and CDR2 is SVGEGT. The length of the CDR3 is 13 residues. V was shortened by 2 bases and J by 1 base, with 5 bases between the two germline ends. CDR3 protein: CASSYLRNTEAFF. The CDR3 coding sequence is TGTGCCAGCAGTTACCTTAGGAACACTGAAGCTTTCTTT.

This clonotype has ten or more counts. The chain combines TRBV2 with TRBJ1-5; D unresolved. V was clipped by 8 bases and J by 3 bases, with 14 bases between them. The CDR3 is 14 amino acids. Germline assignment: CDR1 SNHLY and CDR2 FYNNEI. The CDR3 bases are TGTGCCAGCGGAGACTTAAGGGACAATCAGCCCCAGCATTTT. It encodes CASGDLRDNQPQHF.

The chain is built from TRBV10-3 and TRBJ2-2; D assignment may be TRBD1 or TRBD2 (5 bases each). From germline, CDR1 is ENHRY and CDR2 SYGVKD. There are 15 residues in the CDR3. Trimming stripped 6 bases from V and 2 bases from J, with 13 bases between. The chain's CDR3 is CAIRTGTANTGELFF. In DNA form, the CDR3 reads TGTGCCATCAGGACCGGGACGGCAAACACCGGGGAGCTGTTTTTT.

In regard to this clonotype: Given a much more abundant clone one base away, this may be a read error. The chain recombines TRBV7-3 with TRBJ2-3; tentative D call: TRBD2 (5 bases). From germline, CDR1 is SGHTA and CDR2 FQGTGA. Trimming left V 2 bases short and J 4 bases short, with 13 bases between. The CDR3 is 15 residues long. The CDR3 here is CASSLEEGWADTQYF. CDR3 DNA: TGTGCCAGCAGCTTAGAAGAGGGATGGGCAGATACGCAGTATTTT.

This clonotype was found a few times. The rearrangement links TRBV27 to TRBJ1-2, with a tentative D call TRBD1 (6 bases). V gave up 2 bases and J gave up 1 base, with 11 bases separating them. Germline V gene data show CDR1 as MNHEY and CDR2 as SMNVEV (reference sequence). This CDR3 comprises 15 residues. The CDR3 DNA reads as TGTGCCAGCAGTTTACAGGGGAGCCATAACTATGGCTACACCTTC. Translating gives CASSLQGSHNYGYTF.

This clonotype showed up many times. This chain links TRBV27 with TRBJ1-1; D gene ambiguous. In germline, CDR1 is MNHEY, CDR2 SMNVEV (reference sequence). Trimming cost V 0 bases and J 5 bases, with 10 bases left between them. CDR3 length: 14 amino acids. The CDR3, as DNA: TGTGCCAGCAGTTTATCGGACCGAATTACTGAAGCTTTCTTT. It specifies CASSLSDRITEAFF.

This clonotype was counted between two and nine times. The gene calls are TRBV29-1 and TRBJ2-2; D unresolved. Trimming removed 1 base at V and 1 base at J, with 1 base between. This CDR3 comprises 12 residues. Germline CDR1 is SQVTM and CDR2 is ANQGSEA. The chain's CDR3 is CSVEVNTGELFF. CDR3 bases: TGCAGCGTTGAAGTGAACACCGGGGAGCTGTTTTTT.

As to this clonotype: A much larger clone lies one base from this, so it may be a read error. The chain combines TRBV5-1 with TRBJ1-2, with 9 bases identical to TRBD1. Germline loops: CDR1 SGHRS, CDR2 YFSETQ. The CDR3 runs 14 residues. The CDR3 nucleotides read TGCGACAGCAGCTATCTACAGGGGGCTTATGGCTACACCTTC. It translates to CDSSYLQGAYGYTF.

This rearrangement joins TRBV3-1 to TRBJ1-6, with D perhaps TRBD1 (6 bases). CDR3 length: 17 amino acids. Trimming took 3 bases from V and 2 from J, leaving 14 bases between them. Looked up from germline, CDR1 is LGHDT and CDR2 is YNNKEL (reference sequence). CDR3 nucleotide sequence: TGTGCCAGCAGCCAGGGGGCCGCAGGGGCCTATAATTCACCCCTCCACTTT. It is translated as CASSQGAAGAYNSPLHF.

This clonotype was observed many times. The CDR3 nucleotides are TGTGCCAGCAGCTTAGGTTCCCAGGGCTACGAGCAGTACTTC. This encodes CASSLGSQGYEQYF. The V gene is TRBV7-8, the J gene TRBJ2-7, with a weak D call TRBD1 (5 bases). CDR3 length: 14 amino acids. V was clipped by 1 base and J by 3 bases, with 10 bases between them. Looked up from germline, CDR1 is SGHVS and CDR2 is FQNEAQ.

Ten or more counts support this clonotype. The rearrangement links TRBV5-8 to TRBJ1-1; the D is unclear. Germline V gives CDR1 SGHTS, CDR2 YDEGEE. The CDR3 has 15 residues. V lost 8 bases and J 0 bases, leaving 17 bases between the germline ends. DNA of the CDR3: TGTGCCAGTACTGATATGACGGTCATGAACACTGAAGCTTTCTTT. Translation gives CASTDMTVMNTEAFF.

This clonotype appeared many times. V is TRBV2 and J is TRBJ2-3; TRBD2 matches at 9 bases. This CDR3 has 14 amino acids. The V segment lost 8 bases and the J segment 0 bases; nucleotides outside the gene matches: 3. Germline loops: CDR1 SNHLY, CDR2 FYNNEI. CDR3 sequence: CASLAGLSTDTQYF. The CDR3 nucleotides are TGTGCCAGCCTAGCGGGGCTTAGCACAGATACGCAGTATTTT.

Written as DNA, the CDR3 is TGTGCCAGCAGCCAACGTGGGACAGGGGCCGCAATGGAATATTTT. The encoded protein is CASSQRGTGAAMEYF. The chain has TRBV3-1 and TRBJ1-3, with 10 bases that match TRBD1. The CDR3 totals 15 residues. Trimming cost V 2 bases and J 15 bases; bases outside gene matches: 13. Germline loops: CDR1 LGHDT, CDR2 YNNKEL (reference sequence).

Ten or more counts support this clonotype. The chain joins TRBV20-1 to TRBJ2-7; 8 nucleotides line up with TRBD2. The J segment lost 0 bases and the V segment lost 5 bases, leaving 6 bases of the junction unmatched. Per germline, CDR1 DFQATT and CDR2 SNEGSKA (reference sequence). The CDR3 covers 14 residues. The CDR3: CSAPGRGASYEQYF. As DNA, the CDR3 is TGCAGTGCTCCAGGGCGGGGGGCCTCCTACGAGCAGTACTTC.